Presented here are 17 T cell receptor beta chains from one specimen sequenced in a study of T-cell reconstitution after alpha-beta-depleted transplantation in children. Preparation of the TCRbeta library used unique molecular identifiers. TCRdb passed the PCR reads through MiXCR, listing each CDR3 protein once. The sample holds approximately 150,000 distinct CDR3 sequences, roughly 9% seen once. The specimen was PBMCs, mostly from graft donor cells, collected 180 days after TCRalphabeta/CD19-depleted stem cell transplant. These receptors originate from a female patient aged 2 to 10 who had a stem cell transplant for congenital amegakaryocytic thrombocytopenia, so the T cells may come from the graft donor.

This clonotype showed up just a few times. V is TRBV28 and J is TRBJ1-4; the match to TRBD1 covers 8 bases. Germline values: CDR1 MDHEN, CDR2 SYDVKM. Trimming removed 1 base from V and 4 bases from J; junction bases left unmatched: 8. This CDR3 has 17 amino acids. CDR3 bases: TGTGCCAGCAGTTTATTAGCCCAGGGGGCTGGTAATGAAAAACTGTTTTTT. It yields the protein CASSLLAQGAGNEKLFF.

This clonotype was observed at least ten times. In nucleotides, the CDR3 is TGTGCCAGCAGCTTGCTGTTGGAGACCCAGTACTTC. Protein product: CASSLLLETQYF. The chain combines TRBV5-6 with TRBJ2-5; no reliable D call. Trimming removed 1 base from V and 5 bases from J, with 6 bases in between. CDR3 length: 12 residues. The germline CDR1 and CDR2 sequences are SGHDT and YYEEEE.

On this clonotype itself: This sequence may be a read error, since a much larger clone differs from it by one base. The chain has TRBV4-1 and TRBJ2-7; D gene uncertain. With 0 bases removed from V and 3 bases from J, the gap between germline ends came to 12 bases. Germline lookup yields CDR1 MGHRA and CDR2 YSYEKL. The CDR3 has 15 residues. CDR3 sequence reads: CASSQESHGRYEQYF. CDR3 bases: TGCGCCAGCAGCCAAGAATCGCACGGACGCTACGAGCAGTACTTC.

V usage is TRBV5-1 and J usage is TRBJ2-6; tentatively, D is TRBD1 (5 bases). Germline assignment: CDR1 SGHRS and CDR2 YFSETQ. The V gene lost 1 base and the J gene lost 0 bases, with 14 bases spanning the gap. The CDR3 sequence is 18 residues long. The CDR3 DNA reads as TGCGCCAGCAGCTTGTCCCCCCAGGGAAACTCTGGGGCCAACGTCCTGACTTTC. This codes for CASSLSPQGNSGANVLTF.

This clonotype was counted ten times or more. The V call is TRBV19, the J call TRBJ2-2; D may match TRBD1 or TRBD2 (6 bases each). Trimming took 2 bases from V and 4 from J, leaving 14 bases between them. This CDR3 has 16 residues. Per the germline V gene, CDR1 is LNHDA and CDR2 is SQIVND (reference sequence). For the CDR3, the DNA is TGTGCCAGTAGTATACCGAAGGGGGGAGGCACCGGGGAGCTGTTTTTT. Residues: CASSIPKGGGTGELFF.

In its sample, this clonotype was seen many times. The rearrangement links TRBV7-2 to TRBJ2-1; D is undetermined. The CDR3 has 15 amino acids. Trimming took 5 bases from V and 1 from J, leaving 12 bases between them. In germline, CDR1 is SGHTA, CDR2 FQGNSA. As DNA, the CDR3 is TGTGCCAGCAGCCTCCAGGCTCTATCCTACAATGAGCAGTTCTTC. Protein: CASSLQALSYNEQFF.

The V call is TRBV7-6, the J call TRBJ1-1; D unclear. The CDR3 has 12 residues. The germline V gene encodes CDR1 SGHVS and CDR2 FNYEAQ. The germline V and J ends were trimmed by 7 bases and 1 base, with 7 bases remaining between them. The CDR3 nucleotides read TGTGCCAGCAAAGGATGGAACACTGAAGCTTTCTTT. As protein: CASKGWNTEAFF.

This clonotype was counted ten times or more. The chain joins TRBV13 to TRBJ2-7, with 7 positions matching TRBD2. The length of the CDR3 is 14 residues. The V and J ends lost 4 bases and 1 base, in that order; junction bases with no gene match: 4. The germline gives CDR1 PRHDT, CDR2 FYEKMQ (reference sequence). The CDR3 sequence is CASSSRTRSYEQYF. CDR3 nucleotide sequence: TGTGCCAGCAGCTCTCGGACTAGATCCTACGAGCAGTACTTC.

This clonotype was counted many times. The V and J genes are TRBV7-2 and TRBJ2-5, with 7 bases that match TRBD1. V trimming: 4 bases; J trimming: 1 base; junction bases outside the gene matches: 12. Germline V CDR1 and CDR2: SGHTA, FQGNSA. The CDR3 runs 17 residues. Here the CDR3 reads CASSSAARQGLQETQYF. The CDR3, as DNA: TGTGCCAGCAGCTCGGCTGCAAGACAGGGTCTCCAAGAGACCCAGTACTTC.

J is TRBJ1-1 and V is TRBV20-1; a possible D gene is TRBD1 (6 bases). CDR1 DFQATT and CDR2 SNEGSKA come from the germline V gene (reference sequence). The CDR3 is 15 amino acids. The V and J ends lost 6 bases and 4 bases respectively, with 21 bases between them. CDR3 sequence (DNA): TGCAGTGCCCCCGTTCCGGGACACGAAACCACTGAAGCTTTCTTT. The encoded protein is CSAPVPGHETTEAFF.

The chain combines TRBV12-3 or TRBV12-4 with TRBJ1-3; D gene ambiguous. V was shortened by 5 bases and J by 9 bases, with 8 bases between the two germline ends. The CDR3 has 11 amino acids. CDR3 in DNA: TGTGCCAGCAGTGTAGTAACCACCATATATTTT. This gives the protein CASSVVTTIYF.

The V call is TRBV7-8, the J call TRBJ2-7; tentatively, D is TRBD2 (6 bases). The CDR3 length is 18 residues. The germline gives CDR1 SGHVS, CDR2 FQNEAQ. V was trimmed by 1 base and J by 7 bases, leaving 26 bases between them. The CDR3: CASSLVPHSGLAVGEQYF. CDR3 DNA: TGTGCCAGCAGCTTAGTTCCCCACTCGGGACTTGCTGTGGGAGAGCAGTACTTC. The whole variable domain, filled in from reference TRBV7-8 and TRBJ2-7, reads GAGVSQSPRYKVAKRGQDVALRCDPISGHVSLFWYQQALGQGPEFLTYFQNEAQLDKSGLPSDRFFAERPEGSVSTLKIQRTQQEDSAVYLCASSLVPHSGLAVGEQYFGPGTRLTVT.

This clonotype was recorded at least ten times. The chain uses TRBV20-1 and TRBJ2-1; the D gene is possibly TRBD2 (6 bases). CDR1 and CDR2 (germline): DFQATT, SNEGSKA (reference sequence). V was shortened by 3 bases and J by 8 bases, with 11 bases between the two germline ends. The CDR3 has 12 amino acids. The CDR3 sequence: CSARVGGYEQFF. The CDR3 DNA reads TGCAGTGCTAGGGTCGGGGGTTATGAGCAGTTCTTC.

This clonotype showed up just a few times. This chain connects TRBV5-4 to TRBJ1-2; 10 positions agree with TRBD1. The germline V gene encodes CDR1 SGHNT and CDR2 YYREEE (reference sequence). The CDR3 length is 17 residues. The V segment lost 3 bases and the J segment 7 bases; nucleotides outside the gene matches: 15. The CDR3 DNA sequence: TGTGCCAGCAGCTCCTCAACCCTCGGACAGGGGGAACTTGGCTACACCTTC. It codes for CASSSSTLGQGELGYTF. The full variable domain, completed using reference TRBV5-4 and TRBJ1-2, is ETGVTQSPTHLIKTRGQQVTLRCSSQSGHNTVSWYQQALGQGPQFIFQYYREEENGRGNFPPRFSGLQFPNYSSELNVNALELDDSALYLCASSSSTLGQGELGYTFGSGTRLTVV.

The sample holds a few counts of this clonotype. The CDR3 DNA reads as TGTGCCAGCAGCCGAGGTAGCGGGAGGACCTCCATGGGGGAGCAGTACTTC. It codes for CASSRGSGRTSMGEQYF. The V gene is TRBV7-2, the J gene TRBJ2-7; TRBD2 agrees at 10 bases. Germline V gene data show CDR1 as SGHTA and CDR2 as FQGNSA. The CDR3 consists of 17 residues. V shed 5 bases, J shed 7 bases, and the junction held 17 bases outside the gene matches. Drawing the rest from reference TRBV7-2 and TRBJ2-7, the complete variable domain is GAGVSQSPSNKVTEKGKDVELRCDPISGHTALYWYRQSLGQGLEFLIYFQGNSAPDKSGLPSDRFSAERTGGSVSTLTIQRTQQEDSAVYLCASSRGSGRTSMGEQYFGPGTRLTVT.

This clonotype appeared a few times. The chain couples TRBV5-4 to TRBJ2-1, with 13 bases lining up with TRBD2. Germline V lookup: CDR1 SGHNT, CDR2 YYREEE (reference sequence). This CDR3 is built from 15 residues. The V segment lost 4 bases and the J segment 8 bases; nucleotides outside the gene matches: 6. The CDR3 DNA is TGTGCCAGCAGCGCGGGACTAGCGGGACGGTATGAGCAGTTCTTC. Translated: CASSAGLAGRYEQFF.

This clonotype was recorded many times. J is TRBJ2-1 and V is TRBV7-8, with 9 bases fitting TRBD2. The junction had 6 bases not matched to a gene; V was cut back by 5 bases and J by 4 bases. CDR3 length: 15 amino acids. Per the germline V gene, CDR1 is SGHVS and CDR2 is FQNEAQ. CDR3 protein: CASSRWTSEYNEQFF. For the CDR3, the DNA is TGTGCCAGCAGCCGCTGGACTAGCGAGTACAATGAGCAGTTCTTC.